Here is one T cell receptor (beta chain) with its context. This CDR3 contains 15 residues. The V and J ends lost 5 bases and 4 bases respectively, with 15 bases between them. CDR1 SEHNR and CDR2 FQNEAQ come from the germline V gene (reference sequence). CD45RO negativity and positive selection for CCR7 defined naive CD8 cells, a population that excluded terminally differentiated effector memory CD45RA+ cells. Samples underwent the assay at deep level. Assay: immunoSEQ multiplex PCR; the TCRdb copy retains only in-frame clones and omits some. The data contain roughly 600,000 clones, 98% of them singletons. These data are taken from a study of shared clonotypes between healthy human individuals.

The TCR originated in a man aged 30-40 years in good health. The sequenced material came from naive CD8+ T cells sorted from blood. The gene calls are TRBV7-9 and TRBJ2-1; D remains unclear. Here the CDR3 reads CASSTIDAPYNEQFF. The CDR3, as DNA: TGTGCCAGCAGCACGATAGACGCCCCATACAATGAGCAGTTCTTC.